The rows below give T cell receptor beta chains drawn from one sample of a study of Ad26.COV2.S vaccination and SARS-CoV-2 variants. Produced via immunoSEQ multiplex PCR; TCRdb's table is partial and in-frame only. The sample has about 320,000 clones; 85% are singletons. The input for sequencing was peripheral blood, taken in a trial of Ad26.COV2.S vaccine versus placebo. The receptors stem from a person aged 18-65 years who received the Ad26.COV2.S COVID-19 vaccine or a placebo. Each CDR3 is given with its conserved first and last residue. The D gene is left open where the match is weak. A clone size is listed for some rows: how often the clone was seen (once, few, many), or a class if it is expanded.

D gene | J gene | V gene | clone size | CDR3 protein | CDR3 DNA
- | TRBJ2-3 | TRBV7-9 | - | CASSLASRADTQYF | TGTGCCAGCAGCTTAGCGTCAAGGGCAGATACGCAGTATTTT
- | TRBJ1-3 | TRBV5-1 | - | CASSLGDRPGNTIYF | TGCGCCAGCAGCTTGGGGGACCGGCCCGGAAACACCATATATTTT
- | TRBJ2-3 | TRBV28 | - | CASSLSGSDTQYF | TGTGCCAGCAGTTTATCTGGATCAGATACGCAGTATTTT
- | TRBJ2-4 | TRBV21-1 | - | CASWDRESAKNIQYF | TGTGCCAGCTGGGACAGAGAATCAGCCAAAAACATTCAGTACTTC
- | TRBJ1-4 | TRBV20-1 | - | CSASRAEKLFF | TGCAGTGCTAGTCGGGCAGAAAAACTGTTTTTT
TRBD1 | TRBJ1-6 | TRBV27 | - | CASRGTGTGNSPLHF | TGTGCCAGCAGGGGGACAGGGACGGGCAATTCACCCCTCCACTTT
- | TRBJ1-1 | TRBV6-6 | - | CASSPGRTNMNTEAFF | TGTGCCAGCAGTCCAGGACGGACTAACATGAACACTGAAGCTTTCTTT
- | TRBJ2-7 | TRBV9 | few | CASSVGGDSYEQYF | TGTGCCAGCAGCGTAGGGGGGGACTCCTACGAGCAGTACTTC
- | TRBJ2-7 | TRBV12-5 | - | CASGLWGRIYEQYF | TGTGCTAGTGGTTTGTGGGGAAGGATCTACGAGCAGTACTTC
- | TRBJ2-5 | TRBV5-1 | - | CASSLGAVETQYF | TGCGCCAGCAGCTTGGGGGCTGTAGAGACCCAGTACTTC
TRBD1 | TRBJ1-1 | TRBV28 | - | CASSPGQGPTEAFF | TGTGCCAGCAGCCCCGGACAGGGACCAACTGAAGCTTTCTTT
- | TRBJ2-7 | TRBV5-3 | - | CARSSPGGWGGLTYEQYF | TGTGCCAGAAGCTCACCCGGTGGCTGGGGAGGTCTAACCTACGAGCAGTACTTC
- | TRBJ2-5 | TRBV5-4 | - | CASSSTTANQETQYF | TGTGCCAGCAGCTCCACTACCGCGAATCAAGAGACCCAGTACTTC